This TCR beta chain is from a study of tumor and adjacent non-tumor tissue in lung cancer (dated by TCRdb to the late 2010s). About the study as a whole: Of the cohort, eleven to twelve patients had adenocarcinoma, 2 had squamous cell carcinoma and 1 had small cell lung cancer. In total, sequencing yielded over 95 million productive TCRbeta reads, which works out to an average of approximately 4 million reads per sample. Bulk TCRbeta repertoires were compared between lung tumor tissue and matched distant non-tumor lung tissue obtained from fewer than 16 lung cancer patients. Ages among the roughly 15 patients ranged from about 31 to 80 years, there were ten or so men and 5 women, and disease was at TNM stage I to III. TCRbeta CDR3 sequencing was performed on a few dozen paired specimens, with one tumor sample and one normal lung sample collected per patient.

The germline V gene (reference sequence) yields MNHNY for CDR1 and SVGAGI for CDR2. V is reduced by 0 bases and J by 0 bases, leaving a spacing of 14 bases between them. Counted from cysteine to phenylalanine, this CDR3 has 17 amino acids. Here the CDR3 DNA is all that survives: 51 bases in frame from base 1. In this sample, this clonotype turned up a few times. Its antigen is not yet known. Per-base qualities were not stored, and no clone one base away is much larger. Libraries were constructed by multiplex PCR. The sample was run on an Illumina HiSeq 2500. TCRbeta libraries were constructed through three rounds of nested PCR with primers (Table S4) according to protocols modified from ARM-PCR. PCR products of 200-500 bp were gel-excised and purified with the QIAquick gel extraction kit before sequencing. The authors processed their data as follows. Reads were cleaned using Trimmomatic, were merged into complete CDR3 sequences using FLASH, and were assigned to V(D)J germline segments using MiTCR. Clonal diversity was computed as the inverse Simpson's index with VDJtools. A read counted as productive if the sequence was in-frame and lacked a premature stop codon. The public reads were reprocessed in TCRdb via fastp at Q25 and MiXCR, keeping in-frame beta chains. For every CDR3 protein sequence, its rows merge into one entry that carries the most common genes and DNA. The V and J calls reflect TCRdb's pipeline rather than the authors' work. The sample has 220,000 or so distinct CDR3 sequences on record, about two thirds of them singletons. The ten most abundant clones make up around 27% of the sample.

What the work shows at the level of the full study, not this receptor alone: Peripheral blood was not sequenced, so blood TCRbeta repertoires in these lung cancer patients were not examined. The top 100 clones accounted for a significantly larger cumulative portion of the repertoire in normal lung than in tumor tissue. Only approximately 16 patients were included in the cohort, and the need for larger samples and more detailed clinical data was noted by the authors. Tumor tissue showed significantly higher TCR diversity (inverse Simpson) than normal lung tissue, at 431.37 vs 166.20 (P = 0.0075, Mann-Whitney U test). The sequencing platform is not named in the methods, and unique molecular identifiers are not mentioned. TCR diversity was significantly higher in younger patients, and higher tumor TCR diversity was associated with shorter overall and disease-free survival.

Bulk unsorted tissue served as the source for RNA extraction, and RNA quality was assessed using a NanoDrop ND-1000 and an Agilent 2100. Newly diagnosed lung cancer patients without prior chemotherapy who had been admitted for thoracic surgery in China between August and November 2014 were enrolled as donors. The study excluded patients who had received radiotherapy or chemotherapy before or who had another cancer at the same time. Surgical tissue pieces of 1-2 cm3 were preserved in RNAlater solution and were kept at -80 degrees C until use. The clonotype comes from a man aged 55 to 70 with non-small cell lung cancer. The chain employs TRBV6-6 and TRBJ1-1, with the identity of the D gene unclear. The sequenced material came from lung tumor tissue. CDR3 region: CASSYSGTDLVNTEAFF. The DNA sequence is as follows: TGTGCCAGCAGTTACTCGGGTACGGATCTGGTGAACACTGAAGCTTTCTTT.